This TCR beta chain was identified during a study of chemoradiotherapy in HPV16-positive cancers. Germline V CDR1 and CDR2: GTSNPN, SVGIG (reference sequence). The CDR3 runs to 15 residues. V shed 2 bases, J shed 7 bases, and the junction held 5 bases outside the gene matches. Assay used: immunoSEQ multiplex PCR; TCRdb lists only in-frame clones, some missing. This sample yields over a thousand clones, of which 80% to 85% are seen a single time; roughly 12% belongs to the top ten. The clonotype originates from a human donor with HPV-associated anogenital cancer. The chain couples TRBV30 to TRBJ1-6; 10 bases line up with TRBD1. Sequenced material: tumor tissue, taken from a patient who underwent chemoradiotherapy. The CDR3 reads CAWSRDRGINSPLHF. The CDR3 coding sequence is TGTGCCTGGAGTCGGGACAGGGGCATAAATTCACCCCTCCACTTT.